A selection of T cell receptor beta chains follows, all from one sample in a study of PD-1 blockade in mismatch repair-deficient tumors. The protocol was immunoSEQ multiplex PCR, while the TCRdb copy is restricted to in-frame clones and leaves out a portion. The table includes tens of thousands of clones, more than 65% detected once. The sample here was peripheral blood, taken 12 weeks after starting pembrolizumab. These receptor sequences come from an adult with mismatch repair-deficient cancer. CDR3s include the opening cysteine and the closing phenylalanine or tryptophan. A D gene is named only where the DNA matches it firmly. The listing skips clone size in some rows; elsewhere it reads once, few, many or a size class.

j_gene: TRBJ1-3; abundance: .; v_gene: TRBV30; d_gene: .; CDR3aa: CAWTTGGSGNTIYF; CDR3nt: TGTGCCTGGACCACCGGGGGCTCCGGAAACACCATATATTTT
j_gene: TRBJ1-4; abundance: .; v_gene: TRBV18; d_gene: .; CDR3aa: CASSDRDTQKLFF; CDR3nt: TGTGCCAGCTCGGACCGGGACACCCAAAAACTGTTTTTT
j_gene: TRBJ2-6; abundance: .; v_gene: TRBV4-3; d_gene: .; CDR3aa: CASSQVASGANVLTF; CDR3nt: TGCGCCAGCAGCCAAGTGGCCTCTGGGGCCAACGTCCTGACTTTC
j_gene: TRBJ2-1; abundance: once; v_gene: TRBV5-4; d_gene: TRBD2; CDR3aa: CASSTVSGSSYNEQFF; CDR3nt: TGTGCCAGCAGCACGGTTAGCGGGAGCTCCTACAATGAGCAGTTCTTC
j_gene: TRBJ2-1; abundance: .; v_gene: TRBV7-9; d_gene: TRBD2; CDR3aa: CASTTGTSGYNEQFF; CDR3nt: TGTGCCAGCACCACCGGGACTAGCGGTTACAATGAGCAGTTCTTC
j_gene: TRBJ2-2; abundance: .; v_gene: TRBV6-1; d_gene: .; CDR3aa: CASSRDFSAGELFF; CDR3nt: TGTGCCAGCAGCCGGGACTTTTCAGCCGGGGAGCTGTTTTTT
j_gene: TRBJ2-5; abundance: .; v_gene: TRBV4-2; d_gene: .; CDR3aa: CASSQEVPIGSAYIETQYF; CDR3nt: TGTGCCAGCAGCCAAGAAGTACCTATCGGGTCAGCTTATATTGAGACCCAGTACTTC
j_gene: TRBJ1-2; abundance: .; v_gene: TRBV4-3; d_gene: .; CDR3aa: CASSQGTANYGYTF; CDR3nt: TGCGCCAGCAGCCAAGGGACAGCAAACTATGGCTACACCTTC
j_gene: TRBJ2-1; abundance: .; v_gene: TRBV13; d_gene: .; CDR3aa: CASSAQSGPAFF; CDR3nt: TGTGCCAGCAGCGCGCAGTCGGGACCAGCGTTCTTC
j_gene: TRBJ1-2; abundance: once; v_gene: TRBV4-1; d_gene: .; CDR3aa: CASSQGGIRGPYGYTF; CDR3nt: TGCGCCAGCAGCCAAGGGGGGATCAGGGGACCATATGGCTACACCTTC
j_gene: TRBJ2-5; abundance: .; v_gene: TRBV28; d_gene: TRBD1; CDR3aa: CASSLQGASGTQYF; CDR3nt: TGTGCCAGCAGCCTACAGGGGGCCTCGGGGACCCAGTACTTC
j_gene: TRBJ1-5; abundance: .; v_gene: TRBV5-5; d_gene: .; CDR3aa: CASSLAPGAVNQPQHF; CDR3nt: TGTGCCAGCAGCTTGGCCCCGGGGGCTGTCAATCAGCCCCAGCATTTT
j_gene: TRBJ1-5; abundance: .; v_gene: TRBV6-4; d_gene: .; CDR3aa: CASSPDVNQPQHF; CDR3nt: TGTGCCAGCAGTCCGGACGTAAATCAGCCCCAGCATTTT
j_gene: TRBJ1-5; abundance: .; v_gene: TRBV19; d_gene: .; CDR3aa: CASSMQGQSNQPQHF; CDR3nt: TGTGCCAGTAGTATGCAGGGTCAGTCGAATCAGCCCCAGCATTTT
j_gene: TRBJ2-2; abundance: .; v_gene: TRBV5-1; d_gene: .; CDR3aa: CASNRGTDTGELFF; CDR3nt: TGCGCCAGCAACCGCGGGACAGACACCGGGGAGCTGTTTTTT
j_gene: TRBJ1-2; abundance: .; v_gene: TRBV13; d_gene: TRBD1; CDR3aa: CASSQGQGAGVNGYTF; CDR3nt: TGTGCCAGCAGCCAGGGACAGGGGGCGGGAGTCAATGGCTACACCTTC
j_gene: TRBJ2-1; abundance: .; v_gene: TRBV7-9; d_gene: TRBD2; CDR3aa: CASSLVLAGYNEQFF; CDR3nt: TGTGCCAGCAGCTTAGTCCTAGCGGGCTACAATGAGCAGTTCTTC
j_gene: TRBJ1-1; abundance: .; v_gene: TRBV5-8; d_gene: TRBD1; CDR3aa: CASSSTGGARTEAFF; CDR3nt: TGTGCCAGCAGCTCGACAGGGGGCGCGAGGACTGAAGCTTTCTTT
j_gene: TRBJ2-5; abundance: .; v_gene: TRBV9; d_gene: .; CDR3aa: CASSVGGTVSLQETQYF; CDR3nt: TGTGCCAGCAGCGTTGGCGGTACTGTCAGCCTCCAAGAGACCCAGTACTTC
j_gene: TRBJ1-5; abundance: .; v_gene: TRBV5-4; d_gene: TRBD1; CDR3aa: CASSSRDRKPTVDQPQHF; CDR3nt: TGTGCCAGCAGCTCCCGGGACAGGAAACCCACGGTGGATCAGCCCCAGCATTTT
j_gene: TRBJ1-1; abundance: .; v_gene: TRBV5-1; d_gene: .; CDR3aa: CASSLRGGTEAFF; CDR3nt: TGCGCCAGCAGCTTAAGGGGGGGCACTGAAGCTTTCTTT
j_gene: TRBJ2-7; abundance: .; v_gene: TRBV18; d_gene: TRBD2; CDR3aa: CASSPSDGGGEQYF; CDR3nt: TGTGCCAGCTCACCATCGGACGGGGGAGGGGAGCAGTACTTC
j_gene: TRBJ1-2; abundance: .; v_gene: TRBV7-9; d_gene: .; CDR3aa: CASSVGGNLINYGYTF; CDR3nt: TGTGCCAGCAGTGTCGGAGGAAACCTTATTAACTATGGCTACACCTTC
j_gene: TRBJ2-7; abundance: few; v_gene: TRBV5-4; d_gene: .; CDR3aa: CASSWERRTGYEQYF; CDR3nt: TGTGCCAGCAGCTGGGAACGACGGACGGGTTACGAGCAGTACTTC
j_gene: TRBJ2-1; abundance: .; v_gene: TRBV6-5; d_gene: TRBD2; CDR3aa: CASSSGGAGEGDEQFF; CDR3nt: TGTGCCAGCAGTTCCGGTGGAGCGGGGGAGGGGGATGAGCAGTTCTTC
j_gene: TRBJ2-7; abundance: .; v_gene: TRBV6-6; d_gene: .; CDR3aa: CASSIRDTSYEQYF; CDR3nt: TGTGCCAGCAGTATCCGGGACACCTCCTACGAGCAGTACTTC
j_gene: TRBJ2-2; abundance: .; v_gene: TRBV4-3; d_gene: .; CDR3aa: CASSQAMGVANTGELFF; CDR3nt: TGCGCCAGCAGCCAGGCCATGGGGGTGGCGAACACCGGGGAGCTGTTTTTT
j_gene: TRBJ2-7; abundance: .; v_gene: TRBV7-2; d_gene: .; CDR3aa: CASSLVQGINEQYF; CDR3nt: TGTGCCAGCAGCTTAGTTCAGGGTATCAACGAGCAGTACTTC
j_gene: TRBJ2-7; abundance: .; v_gene: TRBV27; d_gene: .; CDR3aa: CASSGYTSYEQYF; CDR3nt: TGTGCCAGCAGTGGGTACACGTCCTACGAGCAGTACTTC
j_gene: TRBJ1-1; abundance: once; v_gene: TRBV14; d_gene: .; CDR3aa: CASSQRGGSNTEAFF; CDR3nt: TGTGCCAGCAGCCAAAGAGGGGGATCGAACACTGAAGCTTTCTTT
j_gene: TRBJ2-2; abundance: many; v_gene: TRBV9; d_gene: TRBD1; CDR3aa: CASSFTGANTGELFF; CDR3nt: TGTGCCAGCAGCTTCACAGGGGCGAACACCGGGGAGCTGTTTTTT
j_gene: TRBJ2-3; abundance: once; v_gene: TRBV19; d_gene: TRBD1; CDR3aa: CASSRGQGYTDTQYF; CDR3nt: TGTGCCAGTAGCCGGGGACAGGGATACACAGATACGCAGTATTTT
j_gene: TRBJ2-7; abundance: once; v_gene: TRBV5-1; d_gene: TRBD2; CDR3aa: CASSLIAGASYEQYF; CDR3nt: TGCGCCAGCAGCTTGATAGCGGGAGCATCCTACGAGCAGTACTTC
j_gene: TRBJ2-5; abundance: .; v_gene: TRBV5-4; d_gene: TRBD1; CDR3aa: CASSSPGTGLKETQYF; CDR3nt: TGTGCCAGCAGCTCCCCGGGGACAGGCCTTAAAGAGACCCAGTACTTC
j_gene: TRBJ1-4; abundance: .; v_gene: TRBV28; d_gene: TRBD1; CDR3aa: CASSIQGAHRNEKLFF; CDR3nt: TGTGCCAGCAGTATACAGGGGGCTCATAGGAATGAAAAACTGTTTTTT
j_gene: TRBJ2-7; abundance: .; v_gene: TRBV7-9; d_gene: TRBD1; CDR3aa: CASSYGQGEGEQYF; CDR3nt: TGTGCCAGCAGCTACGGACAGGGCGAGGGTGAGCAGTACTTC
j_gene: TRBJ1-1; abundance: .; v_gene: TRBV6-1; d_gene: .; CDR3aa: CASSESTGTEAFF; CDR3nt: TGTGCCAGCAGTGAATCAACGGGGACTGAAGCTTTCTTT
j_gene: TRBJ2-7; abundance: .; v_gene: TRBV4-1; d_gene: .; CDR3aa: CASSQTTGGPYEQYF; CDR3nt: TGCGCCAGCAGCCAAACCACCGGGGGCCCCTACGAGCAGTACTTC
j_gene: TRBJ1-5; abundance: .; v_gene: TRBV29-1; d_gene: .; CDR3aa: CSVQVGSNQPQHF; CDR3nt: TGCAGCGTGCAAGTTGGTAGCAATCAGCCCCAGCATTTT
j_gene: TRBJ1-2; abundance: .; v_gene: TRBV15; d_gene: .; CDR3aa: CATGDPGAAGGYTF; CDR3nt: TGTGCCACGGGGGACCCAGGGGCAGCTGGCGGCTACACCTTC
j_gene: TRBJ1-1; abundance: .; v_gene: TRBV18; d_gene: .; CDR3aa: CASSSGLAMSAEAFF; CDR3nt: TGTGCCAGCTCGTCAGGGTTGGCCATGAGCGCTGAAGCTTTCTTT
j_gene: TRBJ1-2; abundance: .; v_gene: TRBV27; d_gene: TRBD1; CDR3aa: CASSLRGPGVIYGYTF; CDR3nt: TGTGCCAGCAGTTTAAGGGGGCCAGGGGTTATCTATGGCTACACCTTC
j_gene: TRBJ2-7; abundance: .; v_gene: TRBV10-3; d_gene: .; CDR3aa: CAISDSLVYEQYF; CDR3nt: TGTGCCATCAGTGACAGTTTGGTCTACGAGCAGTACTTC
j_gene: TRBJ1-3; abundance: .; v_gene: TRBV19; d_gene: TRBD1; CDR3aa: CASSGQVENSGNTIYF; CDR3nt: TGTGCCAGTAGTGGACAGGTCGAAAACTCTGGAAACACCATATATTTT